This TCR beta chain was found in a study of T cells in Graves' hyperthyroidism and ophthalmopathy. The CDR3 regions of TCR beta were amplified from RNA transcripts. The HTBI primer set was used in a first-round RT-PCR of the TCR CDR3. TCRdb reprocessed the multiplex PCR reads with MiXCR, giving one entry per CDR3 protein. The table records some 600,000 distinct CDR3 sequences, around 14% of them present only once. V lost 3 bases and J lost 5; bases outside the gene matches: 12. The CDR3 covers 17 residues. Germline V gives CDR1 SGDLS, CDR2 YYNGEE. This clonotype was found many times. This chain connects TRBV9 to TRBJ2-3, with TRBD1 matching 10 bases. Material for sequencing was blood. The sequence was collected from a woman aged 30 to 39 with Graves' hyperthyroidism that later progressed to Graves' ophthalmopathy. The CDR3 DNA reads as TGTGCCAGCAGCGGACGATCTACGGGACAGGGGAAAGATACGCAGTATTTT. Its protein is CASSGRSTGQGKDTQYF.